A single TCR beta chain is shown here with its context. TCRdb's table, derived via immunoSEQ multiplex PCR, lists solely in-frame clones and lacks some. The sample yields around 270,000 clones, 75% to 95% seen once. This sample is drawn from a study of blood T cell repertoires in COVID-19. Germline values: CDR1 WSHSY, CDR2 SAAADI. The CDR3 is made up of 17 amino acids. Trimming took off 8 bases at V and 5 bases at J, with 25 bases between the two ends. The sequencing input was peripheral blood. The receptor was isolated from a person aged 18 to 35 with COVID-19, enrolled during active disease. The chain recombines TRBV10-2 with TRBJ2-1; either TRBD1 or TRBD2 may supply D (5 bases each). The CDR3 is CASGEFSSPQQDNEQFF. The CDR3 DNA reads TGCGCCAGCGGGGAGTTCAGCAGCCCCCAACAGGACAATGAGCAGTTCTTC.